These 3 T cell receptor beta chains originate from one sample sequenced in a study of T cell responses to AZD1222 COVID-19 vaccine. TCRdb keeps only in-frame clones here, not all; method: immunoSEQ multiplex PCR. The sample holds around 140,000 clones; 85% to 90% are singletons and the top ten take about 20%. This material consisted of peripheral blood, taken on day 0 of AZD1222 vaccination. The receptor source for this set is an adult in good health.

The rearrangement links TRBV27 to TRBJ1-2; TRBD1 might be the D (6 bases). V lost 5 bases to trimming and J lost 6 bases, with 22 bases between them. Germline V gene lookup returns CDR1 MNHEY and CDR2 SMNVEV (reference sequence). This CDR3 has 16 amino acids. Written as DNA, the CDR3 is TGTGCCAGCAGTGGGGGGCTGGCGACAGCCAGGCATGGCTACACCTTC. Translated: CASSGGLATARHGYTF.

This chain connects TRBV7-2 to TRBJ2-7; TRBD2 is a possible D gene (5 bases). The germline V and J ends were trimmed by 5 bases and 4 bases, with 9 bases remaining between them. The CDR3 totals 12 residues. Germline V CDR1 and CDR2: SGHTA, FQGNSA. CDR3 sequence reads: CASSLSGYEQYF. DNA of the CDR3: TGTGCCAGCAGCCTCAGCGGTTACGAGCAGTACTTC.

This chain uses TRBV7-9 with TRBJ1-5; 10 nucleotides match TRBD1. Per the germline V gene, CDR1 is SEHNR and CDR2 is FQNEAQ (reference sequence). V gave up 1 base and J gave up 6 bases; unmatched junction bases: 0. The CDR3 has 14 amino acids. The CDR3 protein is CASSLGQGAQPQHF. In DNA, the CDR3 is TGTGCCAGCAGCTTAGGACAGGGGGCTCAGCCCCAGCATTTT.